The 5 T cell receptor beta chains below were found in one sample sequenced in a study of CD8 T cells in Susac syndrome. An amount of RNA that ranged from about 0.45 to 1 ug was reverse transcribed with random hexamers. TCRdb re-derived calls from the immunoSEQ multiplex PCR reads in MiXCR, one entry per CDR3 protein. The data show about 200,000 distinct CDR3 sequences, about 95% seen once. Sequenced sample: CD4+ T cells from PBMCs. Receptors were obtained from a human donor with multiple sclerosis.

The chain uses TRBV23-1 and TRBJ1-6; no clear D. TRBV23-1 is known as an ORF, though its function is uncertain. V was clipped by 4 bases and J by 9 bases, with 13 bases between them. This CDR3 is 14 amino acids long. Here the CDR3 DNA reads TGCGCCAGCAGTCCCGACACGGGAGGTTCACCCCTCCACTTT. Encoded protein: CASSPDTGGSPLHF.

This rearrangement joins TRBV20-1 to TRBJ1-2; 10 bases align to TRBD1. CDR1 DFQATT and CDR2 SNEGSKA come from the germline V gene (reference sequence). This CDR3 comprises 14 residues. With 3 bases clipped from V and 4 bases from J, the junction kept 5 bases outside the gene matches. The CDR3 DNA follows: TGCAGTGCTAGGGGGGACAGGGGTAGCTATGGCTACACCTTC. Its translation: CSARGDRGSYGYTF.

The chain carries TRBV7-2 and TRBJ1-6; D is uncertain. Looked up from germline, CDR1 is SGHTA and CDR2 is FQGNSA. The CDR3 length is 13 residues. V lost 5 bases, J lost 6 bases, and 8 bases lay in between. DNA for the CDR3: TGTGCCAGCAGCCCCCGAGCTAATTCACCCCTCCACTTT. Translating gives CASSPRANSPLHF.

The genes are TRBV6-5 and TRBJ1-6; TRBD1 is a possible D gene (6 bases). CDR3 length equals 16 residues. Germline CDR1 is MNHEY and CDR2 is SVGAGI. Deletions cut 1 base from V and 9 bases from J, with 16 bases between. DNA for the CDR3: TGTGCCAGCAGTTACTGGGGGCCCGTCAACCGTTCACCCCTCCACTTT. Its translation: CASSYWGPVNRSPLHF.

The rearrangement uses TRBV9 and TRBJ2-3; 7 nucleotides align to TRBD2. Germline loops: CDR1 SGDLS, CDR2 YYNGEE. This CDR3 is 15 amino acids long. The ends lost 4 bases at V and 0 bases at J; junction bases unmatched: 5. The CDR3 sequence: CASSPSGVSTDTQYF. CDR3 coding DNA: TGTGCCAGCAGCCCTAGCGGAGTGAGCACAGATACGCAGTATTTT.